This TCR beta chain was recovered during a study of OX40 agonist ivuxolimab in advanced cancers. The wider study: At 65% to 90% male, the cohort had a mean age of about 60 years, ranging from roughly 20 to 90. Study outcomes and limitations: Circulating CD4+ and CD8+ T cells showed clonal expansion by week 6 at 0.1 to 3.0 mg/kg.

CDR3 length: 13 amino acids. The V end was cut by 1 base, the J end by 10 bases, with 11 bases between. Germline CDR1 is SGHVS and CDR2 is FQNEAQ. Patients with a history of autoimmune disease or on systemic immunosuppression were excluded. Patients had blood sampled at baseline and again on cycle 4 day 1 and cycle 7 day 1. Turning to this clone: The antigen is undetermined.

Profiled with immunoSEQ multiplex PCR; TCRdb holds only in-frame clones, not every one. The sample has about 22,000 clones; roughly 82% are singletons. The rearrangement links TRBV7-8 to TRBJ2-1; D perhaps matches TRBD2 (5 bases). The sequenced sample was CD4+ or CD8+ T cells sorted from blood, obtained in a trial of the OX40 agonist ivuxolimab. The sequence came from an adult with an advanced solid tumor such as melanoma, head and neck, liver or kidney cancer. This CDR3 reads CASSLVRGNEQFF. CDR3 DNA: TGTGCCAGCAGCTTAGTCCGGGGTAACGAGCAGTTCTTC.